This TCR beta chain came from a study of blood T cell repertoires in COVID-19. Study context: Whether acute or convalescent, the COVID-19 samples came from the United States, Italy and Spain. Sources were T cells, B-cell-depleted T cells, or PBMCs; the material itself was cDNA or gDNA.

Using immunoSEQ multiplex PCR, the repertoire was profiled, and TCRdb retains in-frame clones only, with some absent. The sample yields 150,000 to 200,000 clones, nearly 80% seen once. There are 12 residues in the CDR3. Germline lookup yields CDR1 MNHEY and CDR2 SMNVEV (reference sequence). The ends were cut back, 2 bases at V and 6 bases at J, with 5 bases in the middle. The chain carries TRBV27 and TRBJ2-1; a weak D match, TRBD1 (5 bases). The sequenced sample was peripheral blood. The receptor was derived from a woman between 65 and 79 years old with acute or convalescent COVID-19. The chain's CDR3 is CASSLGANEQFF. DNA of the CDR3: TGTGCCAGCAGTTTAGGGGCCAATGAGCAGTTCTTC.